Below, 8 T cell receptor beta chains from the same sample are listed, as sequenced in a study of regulatory T cells in long-lasting Graves disease. Time point noted: newly diagnosed GD, antithyroid drugs for less than 3 months. From RNA extracted from PBMCs, the TCR library was made. Arm-PCR of CDR3 regions and iRepertoire HTBI primers were used to build TCR beta libraries. Using its own MiXCR run on the multiplex PCR reads, TCRdb lists one record per CDR3 protein. The sample shows fewer than 350,000 distinct CDR3 sequences, roughly 18% of them seen only once. The starting material was peripheral blood mononuclear cells (PBMCs), obtained at new diagnosis, from a patient treated with antithyroid drugs. Receptors originate from a female donor with Graves disease.

In its sample, this clonotype was seen many times. V and J are TRBV11-3 and TRBJ2-7; D ambiguous. The CDR3 runs 14 residues. Germline assignment: CDR1 SGHNT and CDR2 YENEEA. Trimming pared 1 base from V and 0 bases from J, leaving 7 bases between. In DNA form, the CDR3 reads TGTGCCAGCAGCTTAGCCCTTAGCTCCTACGAGCAGTACTTC. This gives the protein CASSLALSSYEQYF.

Here the CDR3 reads CASSGKRQGVPDTQYF. CDR3 nucleotide sequence: TGTGCCAGCAGCGGAAAAAGACAGGGTGTGCCAGATACGCAGTATTTT. The chain employs TRBV5-4 and TRBJ2-3, with TRBD1 matching over 7 bases. The V gene's germline CDR1 is SGHNT and CDR2 YYREEE (reference sequence). Trimming cost V 4 bases and J 4 bases; bases outside gene matches: 12. There are 16 residues in the CDR3.

This clonotype was picked up many times. The rearrangement joins TRBV7-9 to TRBJ2-1; D not certain. The CDR3 runs to 15 residues. Germline V CDR1 and CDR2: SEHNR, FQNEAQ (reference sequence). V lost 4 bases and J 0 bases, leaving 10 bases between the germline ends. The CDR3 DNA is TGTGCCAGCAGCTCAACATCGAGCTCCTACAATGAGCAGTTCTTC. This translates into CASSSTSSSYNEQFF.

Ten or more counts support this clonotype. The chain recombines TRBV10-3 with TRBJ2-5; 7 bases map to TRBD1. Germline values: CDR1 ENHRY, CDR2 SYGVKD. The V and J ends lost 8 bases and 2 bases, in that order; junction bases with no gene match: 5. The CDR3 spans 13 residues. DNA for the CDR3: TGTGCCATCGCTTGGGACAGACAAGAGACCCAGTACTTC. Its translation: CAIAWDRQETQYF.

The chain recombines TRBV9 with TRBJ1-1; D unclear. The CDR3 extends over 13 amino acids. Germline loops: CDR1 SGDLS, CDR2 YYNGEE. The germline V and J ends were trimmed by 7 bases and 1 base, with 11 bases remaining between them. The CDR3 DNA reads as TGTGCCAGCGGTCCGGGCCCGAACACTGAAGCTTTCTTT. This gives the protein CASGPGPNTEAFF.

The J gene is TRBJ1-5, the V gene TRBV5-6, with 9 bases fitting TRBD1. The CDR3 is 15 residues long. Trimming removed 3 bases from V and 6 bases from J; junction bases left unmatched: 7. Germline values: CDR1 SGHDT, CDR2 YYEEEE. CDR3 loop: CASSSGTGPRQPQHF. The CDR3 bases are TGTGCCAGCAGCTCGGGGACAGGGCCACGTCAGCCCCAGCATTTT.

The chain combines TRBV7-9 with TRBJ2-1, with 8 bases matching TRBD2. The ends lost 6 bases at V and 9 bases at J; junction bases unmatched: 16. The CDR3 loop spans 16 amino acids. Germline CDR1 SEHNR, CDR2 FQNEAQ (reference sequence). CDR3: CASRPSGGRAEGEQFF. In DNA form, the CDR3 reads TGTGCCAGCAGACCGTCGGGGGGGAGGGCCGAAGGTGAGCAGTTCTTC.

This clonotype was counted only a few times. V is TRBV5-6 and J is TRBJ2-3; D is undetermined. The CDR3 consists of 14 residues. CDR1 SGHDT and CDR2 YYEEEE come from the germline V gene. Trimming removed 5 bases from V and 2 bases from J, with 12 bases in between. The CDR3 DNA reads TGTGCCAGCAGTAGTCGGGCGTCCACAGATACGCAGTATTTT. Its translation is CASSSRASTDTQYF.